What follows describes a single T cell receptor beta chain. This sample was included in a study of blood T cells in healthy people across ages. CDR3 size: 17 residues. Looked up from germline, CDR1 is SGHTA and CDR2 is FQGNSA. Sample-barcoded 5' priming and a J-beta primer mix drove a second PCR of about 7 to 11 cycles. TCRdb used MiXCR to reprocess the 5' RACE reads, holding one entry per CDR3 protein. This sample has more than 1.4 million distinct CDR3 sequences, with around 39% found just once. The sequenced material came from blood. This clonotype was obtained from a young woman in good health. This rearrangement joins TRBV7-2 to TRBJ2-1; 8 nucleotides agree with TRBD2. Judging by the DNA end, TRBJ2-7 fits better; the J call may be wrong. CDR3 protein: CASSLGSGVSSYNEQYF. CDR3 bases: TGTGCCAGCAGCTTAGGTAGCGGGGTCAGCTCCTACAATGAGCAGTACTTC.